These 19 T cell receptor beta chains originate from one sample sequenced in a study of OX40 agonist ivuxolimab in advanced cancers. Libraries were prepared by immunoSEQ multiplex PCR; TCRdb keeps only in-frame clonotypes and omits some of them. Among tens of thousands of clones listed, approximately 84% were seen once. The specimen comprised CD4+ or CD8+ T cells sorted from blood, sampled in a trial of the OX40 agonist ivuxolimab. Receptor source: an adult with an advanced solid tumor such as melanoma, head and neck, liver or kidney cancer.

The chain links TRBV11-2 to TRBJ1-4; 8 bases match TRBD1. The CDR3 is 14 residues long. Germline V CDR1 and CDR2: SGHAT, FQNNGV. With V trimmed by 5 bases and J by 8 bases, 7 bases remained unmatched. The DNA of the CDR3 is TGTGCCAGCAGCAGAGGACAGGGAGGGGAAAAACTGTTTTTT. It specifies CASSRGQGGEKLFF.

The chain employs TRBV5-8 and TRBJ1-5; D gene unclear. V lost 4 bases, J lost 6 bases, and 11 bases lay in between. CDR1 and CDR2 (germline): SGHTS, YDEGEE. This CDR3 spans 13 amino acids. DNA of the CDR3: TGTGCCAGCAGCCCGTTGGCGGGTCAGCCCCAGCATTTT. This sequence encodes CASSPLAGQPQHF.

The chain combines TRBV7-3 with TRBJ2-5; maybe TRBD2 (5 bases). The germline V gene has CDR1 SGHTA and CDR2 FQGTGA. The V and J ends lost 5 bases and 2 bases respectively, with 21 bases between them. This CDR3 contains 17 residues. The CDR3 protein is CASSLGRADVLQETQYF. In DNA, the CDR3 is TGTGCCAGCAGCCTCGGGCGGGCTGACGTCCTACAAGAGACCCAGTACTTC.

The chain uses TRBV27 and TRBJ1-2, with 12 bases lining up with TRBD1. CDR3 length equals 16 residues. V dropped 6 bases and J dropped 5; count of bases not matched to a gene: 10. Germline V gene data show CDR1 as MNHEY and CDR2 as SMNVEV (reference sequence). CDR3 sequence (DNA): TGTGCCAGCAGCTTCTCGGGACAGGGGGCCTGGTATGGCTACACCTTC. Translated, it gives CASSFSGQGAWYGYTF.

The chain employs TRBV28 and TRBJ2-7, with 7 bases matching TRBD2. Germline CDR1 and CDR2: MDHEN and SYDVKM. This CDR3 has 15 amino acids. V lost 5 bases to trimming and J lost 2 bases; unmatched junction nucleotides: 9. The CDR3 loop is CASSGERGRPYEQYV. CDR3 DNA sequence: TGTGCCAGCAGTGGGGAGCGGGGAAGACCCTACGAGCAGTACGTC.

The V and J genes are TRBV5-1 and TRBJ2-5, with 10 bases that match TRBD2. V lost 4 bases and J lost 3; bases outside the gene matches: 3. Germline V gene sequence: CDR1 SGHRS, CDR2 YFSETQ. The CDR3 contains 14 residues. CDR3 nucleotides: TGCGCCAGCAGCATAGGACTAGCGGAAGAGACCCAGTACTTC. Protein product: CASSIGLAEETQYF.

CDR3 sequence (DNA): TGCAGCGTTCGGGGGTTTACCGGGGAGCTGTTTTTT. Its translation: CSVRGFTGELFF. This rearrangement joins TRBV29-1 to TRBJ2-2; TRBD2 is a possible D gene (6 bases). Per germline, CDR1 SQVTM and CDR2 ANQGSEA. The V end lost 5 bases, the J end lost 5 bases, and 9 bases lay between the germline ends. The length of the CDR3 is 12 residues.

Note on this clone: Other DNA sequences within the sample encode an identical CDR3. The gene calls are TRBV7-7 and TRBJ2-2; D could derive from TRBD1 or TRBD2 (5 bases each). CDR1 is SSHAT, CDR2 FNYEAQ, per germline (reference sequence). The V gene lost 1 base and the J gene lost 5 bases, with 5 bases spanning the gap. The CDR3 has 13 amino acids. This CDR3 is CASSLGGTGELFF. The CDR3 DNA reads as TGTGCCAGCAGCTTAGGGGGGACCGGGGAGCTGTTTTTT. Full variable domain (remainder filled in from reference TRBV7-7 and TRBJ2-2): GAGVSQSPRYKVTKRGQDVTLRCDPISSHATLYWYQQALGQGPEFLTYFNYEAQPDKSGLPSDRFSAERPEGSISTLTIQRTEQRDSAMYRCASSLGGTGELFFGEGSRLTVL.

This clone has more than one count but fewer than ten. The chain couples TRBV5-1 to TRBJ1-5; 8 nucleotides agree with TRBD1. CDR1 is SGHRS, CDR2 YFSETQ, per germline. The CDR3 has 14 residues. With V trimmed by 4 bases and J by 2 bases, 2 bases remained unmatched. DNA of the CDR3: TGCGCCAGCAGCGAACAGGGGGGCAATCAGCCCCAGCATTTT. Protein product: CASSEQGGNQPQHF.

The chain joins TRBV15 to TRBJ1-1; no definite D call. V dropped 0 bases and J dropped 8 bases, with 10 bases sitting between them. Germline CDR1 reads LNHNV; CDR2 reads YYDKDF (reference sequence). This CDR3 has 13 amino acids. DNA of the CDR3: TGTGCCACCAGCAGAGATCGAAGGAAAGAAGCTTTCTTT. Protein: CATSRDRRKEAFF.

The chain combines TRBV4-3 with TRBJ1-5; D gene ambiguous. The CDR3 is 13 residues long. Germline CDR1 is LGHNA and CDR2 is YSLEER. V gave up 0 bases and J gave up 5 bases, with 5 bases separating them. The CDR3 is CASSQESDQPQHF. The CDR3 coding sequence is TGCGCCAGCAGCCAAGAAAGCGATCAGCCCCAGCATTTT.

The chain combines TRBV18 with TRBJ2-3; D is perhaps TRBD2 (5 bases). Per the germline V gene, CDR1 is KGHSH and CDR2 is LQKENI. The ends were cut back, 0 bases at V and 0 bases at J, with 7 bases in the middle. The length of the CDR3 is 15 residues. The CDR3 bases are TGTGCCAGCTCACCACCGAGGGCTAGCACAGATACGCAGTATTTT. Encoded protein: CASSPPRASTDTQYF.

V is TRBV10-3 and J is TRBJ1-2; D gene uncertain. This CDR3 comprises 14 residues. The germline V gene has CDR1 ENHRY and CDR2 SYGVKD. The V gene lost 3 bases and the J gene lost 0 bases, with 8 bases spanning the gap. The CDR3 DNA reads as TGTGCCATCAGTGACCAGACTACTAACTATGGCTACACCTTC. Translating it yields CAISDQTTNYGYTF.

This clone has only one observation. The V and J genes are TRBV18 and TRBJ2-7; the D gene could be TRBD1 or TRBD2 (6 bases each). Germline lookup yields CDR1 KGHSH and CDR2 LQKENI. This CDR3 has 15 residues. V lost 3 bases, J lost 3 bases, and 15 bases lay in between. CDR3 amino acids: CASSPGPGAVYEQYF. For the CDR3, the DNA is TGTGCCAGCTCACCCGGTCCGGGGGCCGTCTACGAGCAGTACTTC.

This chain uses TRBV7-3 with TRBJ2-7; D tentatively fits TRBD1 or TRBD2 (5 bases each). CDR1 SGHTA and CDR2 FQGTGA come from the germline V gene. The V end lost 7 bases, the J end lost 4 bases, and 14 bases lay between the germline ends. The CDR3 totals 13 residues. CDR3 loop: CASTPGEGYEQYV. DNA of the CDR3: TGTGCCAGCACCCCGGGTGAGGGGTACGAGCAGTACGTC.

Only one count was recorded for this clone. The chain joins TRBV9 to TRBJ1-6; D possibly corresponds to TRBD1 (6 bases). V gave up 1 base and J gave up 8 bases, with 13 bases separating them. The CDR3 is 15 amino acids. The germline CDR1 and CDR2 sequences are SGDLS and YYNGEE. CDR3: CASSVRPGEDSPLHF. CDR3 nucleotide sequence: TGTGCCAGCAGCGTACGGCCAGGGGAGGATTCACCCCTCCACTTT.

The rearrangement joins TRBV18 to TRBJ2-1; 10 positions agree with TRBD1. The CDR3 contains 14 residues. Germline loops: CDR1 KGHSH, CDR2 LQKENI. Unmatched junction bases numbered 4, after V lost 4 bases and J lost 7 bases. CDR3 residues: CASSRRTGGNEQFF. The CDR3, as DNA: TGTGCCAGCTCACGAAGGACAGGGGGGAATGAGCAGTTCTTC.

The chain carries TRBV4-1 and TRBJ2-3; a possible D gene is TRBD2 (6 bases). The CDR3 covers 15 residues. From germline, CDR1 is MGHRA and CDR2 YSYEKL. Trimming shortened V by 1 base and J by 0 bases, and 8 bases separated the two germline ends. CDR3 sequence: CASSQVGGSTDTQYF. The CDR3 DNA is TGCGCCAGCAGCCAAGTGGGGGGTAGCACAGATACGCAGTATTTT.

The chain recombines TRBV18 with TRBJ2-1; D remains unclear. V gave up 0 bases and J gave up 2 bases, with 2 bases separating them. The germline gives CDR1 KGHSH, CDR2 LQKENI. This CDR3 is built from 13 residues. The CDR3 loop reads CASSPPTYNEQFF. The DNA of the CDR3 is TGTGCCAGCTCACCACCTACCTACAATGAGCAGTTCTTC.